Presented here are 16 T cell receptor beta chains from one specimen sequenced in a study of T cell changes during pregnancy in multiple sclerosis. Measured with immunoSEQ multiplex PCR; TCRdb has only the in-frame clones, and not every one. The top ten hold approximately 0.5% of the sample, which has tens of thousands of clones, about 88% seen once. This sample comprised CD4+ T cells from peripheral blood mononuclear cells, obtained in the first trimester of pregnancy. The receptors stem from a female donor with multiple sclerosis, enrolled in a pregnancy study.

The chain carries TRBV6-1 and TRBJ2-1, with D possibly matching TRBD1 (5 bases). Trimming shortened V by 4 bases and J by 2 bases, and 12 bases separated the two germline ends. This CDR3 is 15 amino acids long. Germline CDR1 MNHNS, CDR2 SASEGT. CDR3 DNA sequence: TGTGCCAGCAGTGTCAGGCAGGGCACCTACAATGAGCAGTTCTTC. As protein: CASSVRQGTYNEQFF.

In this sample, this clone turned up a few times. The rearrangement uses TRBV18 and TRBJ1-1; TRBD1 aligns across 7 bases. CDR1 and CDR2 from the germline V gene are KGHSH and LQKENI. With 3 bases clipped from V and 3 bases from J, the junction kept 13 bases outside the gene matches. The CDR3 runs 17 residues. The CDR3: CASSPRGQGGTHTEAFF. CDR3 coding DNA: TGTGCCAGCTCACCTAGGGGGCAAGGGGGAACGCACACTGAAGCTTTCTTT.

The rearrangement uses TRBV5-1 and TRBJ2-7, with a possible D match to TRBD2 (5 bases). Germline V gives CDR1 SGHRS, CDR2 YFSETQ. The CDR3 is 14 amino acids. Trimming removed 2 bases from V and 5 bases from J, with 14 bases in between. The CDR3 reads CASSFRGEINEQYF. Written as DNA, the CDR3 is TGCGCCAGCAGCTTTCGGGGTGAAATCAACGAGCAGTACTTC.

The chain couples TRBV9 to TRBJ2-1, with 7 bases fitting TRBD2. J lost 2 bases, V lost 4 bases, and 12 bases had no gene match. CDR1 SGDLS and CDR2 YYNGEE come from the germline V gene. The CDR3 has 17 residues. The CDR3 DNA follows: TGTGCCAGCAGCTCTCTCGGAACTAGCGCTACCTACAATGAGCAGTTCTTC. The encoded protein is CASSSLGTSATYNEQFF.

V is TRBV4-1 and J is TRBJ1-3; D is unresolved. This CDR3 has 15 amino acids. V was trimmed by 6 bases and J by 2 bases, leaving 14 bases between them. Germline CDR1 is MGHRA and CDR2 is YSYEKL. In DNA form, the CDR3 reads TGCGCCAGCAGAGTGCAGCAACGGGCTGGAAACACCATATATTTT. This sequence encodes CASRVQQRAGNTIYF.

This chain joins TRBV15 and TRBJ2-5, with TRBD2 identical over 9 bases. Germline values: CDR1 LNHNV, CDR2 YYDKDF (reference sequence). The CDR3 length is 15 residues. V was pared by 3 bases and J by 2 bases, with 4 bases of the junction left unmatched. The CDR3 is CATSSGLAIQETQYF. The CDR3, as DNA: TGTGCCACCAGCAGCGGACTAGCGATACAAGAGACCCAGTACTTC.

J is TRBJ2-3 and V is TRBV18, with 9 bases aligning to TRBD1. V shed 5 bases and J 3 bases; nucleotides not matched to a gene: 12. In germline, CDR1 is KGHSH, CDR2 LQKENI. This CDR3 has 17 residues. CDR3 DNA sequence: TGTGCCAGCTCATCAGCCGGGACAGGGAAGTATACAGATACGCAGTATTTT. Translating gives CASSSAGTGKYTDTQYF. The full variable domain, completed using reference TRBV18 and TRBJ2-3, is NAGVMQNPRHLVRRRGQEARLRCSPMKGHSHVYWYRQLPEEGLKFMVYLQKENIIDESGMPKERFSAEFPKEGPSILRIQQVVRGDSAAYFCASSSAGTGKYTDTQYFGPGTRLTVL.

This clone has a handful of counts. The rearrangement uses TRBV2 and TRBJ1-1, with 7 bases lining up with TRBD1. Germline values: CDR1 SNHLY, CDR2 FYNNEI. This CDR3 spans 11 amino acids. V lost 7 bases to trimming and J lost 6 bases; unmatched junction nucleotides: 2. CDR3: CASIQGAEAFF. In DNA form, the CDR3 reads TGTGCCAGCATTCAGGGGGCTGAAGCTTTCTTT.

The chain combines TRBV6-5 with TRBJ2-5; D is possibly TRBD2 (7 bases). Germline V lookup: CDR1 MNHEY, CDR2 SVGAGI. Trimming removed 0 bases from V and 6 bases from J, with 17 bases in between. The CDR3 consists of 16 residues. The CDR3 bases are TGTGCCAGCAGTTACTCGAGGGGGGGCCCCCTTAAGACCCAGTACTTC. Protein sequence: CASSYSRGGPLKTQYF.

The rearrangement joins TRBV19 to TRBJ2-1; TRBD1 aligns across 7 bases. J gave up 1 base and V 2 bases, and 2 bases lay outside the gene matches. Germline V gives CDR1 LNHDA, CDR2 SQIVND (reference sequence). The CDR3 is 15 amino acids. CDR3 in amino acids: CASSISRGSYNEQFF. The CDR3 DNA sequence: TGTGCCAGTAGTATATCCAGGGGGTCCTACAATGAGCAGTTCTTC.

CDR3 loop: CASSPTRTSGREGEQYF. CDR3 in DNA: TGTGCCAGTAGTCCCACGCGGACTAGCGGGAGGGAAGGCGAGCAGTACTTC. The chain is built from TRBV19 and TRBJ2-7; 15 bases match TRBD2. This CDR3 contains 17 residues. J was trimmed by 6 bases and V by 5 bases; bases with no gene match: 11. The germline gives CDR1 LNHDA, CDR2 SQIVND (reference sequence).

The gene calls are TRBV2 and TRBJ1-4, with TRBD1 matching over 7 bases. CDR1 is SNHLY, CDR2 FYNNEI, per germline. This CDR3 comprises 12 residues. With V trimmed by 6 bases and J by 10 bases, 5 bases remained unmatched. The CDR3 here is CASSLGGGKLFF. The CDR3, as DNA: TGTGCCAGCAGCTTAGGGGGCGGAAAACTGTTTTTT.

The chain joins TRBV5-1 to TRBJ2-3, with D perhaps TRBD1 (5 bases). Germline V lookup: CDR1 SGHRS, CDR2 YFSETQ. With 2 bases removed from V and 3 bases from J, the gap between germline ends came to 16 bases. The CDR3 has 16 amino acids. The DNA of the CDR3 is TGCGCCAGCAGCTTTTCGGACACCTACGGAACAGATACGCAGTATTTT. Translating gives CASSFSDTYGTDTQYF.

This clone is a singleton in its sample. The chain combines TRBV19 with TRBJ2-7; TRBD2 aligns across 9 bases. Germline CDR1 reads LNHDA; CDR2 reads SQIVND (reference sequence). J was trimmed by 5 bases and V by 4 bases; bases with no gene match: 6. The CDR3 loop spans 14 amino acids. CDR3: CASSTIAGAHEQYF. CDR3 DNA: TGTGCCAGTAGTACGATAGCGGGAGCCCACGAGCAGTACTTC.

This rearrangement joins TRBV27 to TRBJ1-2; D is uncertain. The CDR3 spans 15 residues. V dropped 6 bases and J dropped 8 bases, with 22 bases sitting between them. Germline lookup yields CDR1 MNHEY and CDR2 SMNVEV (reference sequence). CDR3 sequence reads: CASSLPPPWSGGYTF. Here the CDR3 DNA reads TGTGCCAGCAGCCTCCCCCCACCGTGGTCAGGCGGCTACACCTTC.

The chain has TRBV23-1 and TRBJ1-2; no definite D call. TRBV23-1 is an open reading frame, and its role is uncertain. This CDR3 comprises 16 residues. V was clipped by 6 bases and J by 4 bases, with 21 bases between them. In DNA, the CDR3 is TGCGCCAGCAGGCCCGTTGTGGGCCCTCATCTCTATGGCTACACCTTC. This translates into CASRPVVGPHLYGYTF.